This TCR beta chain was recovered during a study of regulatory T cells in long-lasting Graves disease. Study details: A definition of persistent Graves' disease required over 5 years of antithyroid drugs plus positive TSH receptor antibodies.

Combining iRepertoire HTBI primers with Arm-PCR of CDR3 regions, the authors built TCR beta libraries. In the study's own analysis: Samples revealed roughly 62 TRBV and over twelve TRBJ segments. Each CDR3 protein gets one entry after TCRdb re-called the multiplex PCR reads with MiXCR. These V and J calls derive from TCRdb rather than the authors' analysis. The sample holds 650,000 to 850,000 distinct CDR3 sequences, about 32% seen once. Documented time point: persistent/refractory GD, antithyroid drugs over 5 years with positive TRAb. The TCR library used RNA extracted from PBMCs. The trim removed 2 bases at V and 1 base at J, leaving 10 bases unmatched. Germline CDR1 MNHEY, CDR2 SVGAGI. The CDR3 has 17 residues.

The sequenced sample was peripheral blood mononuclear cells (PBMCs), obtained when the disease was refractory, from a patient treated with antithyroid drugs. The chain links TRBV6-5 to TRBJ1-1, with TRBD1 identical over 7 bases. The origin of this receptor is a female donor with Graves disease. CDR3 residues: CASSYRDRSPKNTEAFF. The CDR3 DNA reads TGTGCCAGCAGTTACAGGGACAGATCCCCCAAGAACACTGAAGCTTTCTTT.